Presented here are 9 T cell receptor beta chains from one specimen sequenced in a study of T-cell memory formation after mild COVID-19. Via MiXCR, TCRdb re-called the 5' RACE reads, giving one row per CDR3 protein. Of over 350,000 distinct CDR3 sequences listed, roughly a quarter are singletons. Specimen: PBMCs or a T cell subset sorted from them (not recorded which). Every receptor here comes from an adult woman who had mild COVID-19 (a few samples of this study predate the infection). Cell type and time point are not known.

CDR3 sequence: CSARFGGSTDTQYF. CDR3 DNA sequence: TGCAGTGCTAGATTCGGGGGGAGCACAGATACGCAGTATTTT. The J gene is TRBJ2-3, the V gene TRBV20-1; 7 bases match TRBD2. Germline V gives CDR1 DFQATT, CDR2 SNEGSKA (reference sequence). This CDR3 is built from 14 residues. Unmatched junction bases numbered 2, after V lost 2 bases and J lost 0 bases.

The table lists this clonotype with many counts. The chain links TRBV6-5 to TRBJ2-1; tentative D call: TRBD1 (5 bases). Trimming took off 8 bases at V and 2 bases at J, with 10 bases between the two ends. CDR1 and CDR2 (germline): MNHEY, SVGAGI. The CDR3 extends over 13 amino acids. This CDR3 is CASRRTTYNEQFF. Written as DNA, the CDR3 is TGTGCCAGCCGAAGGACAACCTACAATGAGCAGTTCTTC.

Only a few counts were recorded for this clonotype. V is TRBV12-5 and J is TRBJ2-1, with D perhaps TRBD1 (5 bases). Looked up from germline, CDR1 is LGHNT and CDR2 is FRNRAP. The ends were cut back, 4 bases at V and 3 bases at J, with 16 bases in the middle. The CDR3 is made up of 16 amino acids. The chain's CDR3 is CASGSGPETDYNEQFF. For the CDR3, the DNA is TGTGCTAGTGGTTCCGGACCCGAGACAGACTACAATGAGCAGTTCTTC.

The gene calls are TRBV6-1 and TRBJ2-5; 8 bases are shared with TRBD2. This CDR3 region has 13 residues. The V gene's germline CDR1 is MNHNS and CDR2 SASEGT. The V and J ends lost 5 bases and 5 bases, in that order; junction bases with no gene match: 4. CDR3 DNA: TGTGCCAGCAGTCAACGGGAGGGGGAGACCCAGTACTTC. Amino acid sequence: CASSQREGETQYF.

This clonotype was seen more than once but under ten times. The rearrangement links TRBV7-2 to TRBJ2-7; D might be TRBD2 (5 bases). CDR3 length: 16 amino acids. Germline lookup yields CDR1 SGHTA and CDR2 FQGNSA. Trimming stripped 5 bases from V and 1 base from J, with 18 bases between. In nucleotides, the CDR3 is TGTGCCAGCAGCCGAGGGTCGGCGTGGGAATCCTACGAGCAGTACTTC. Translated, it gives CASSRGSAWESYEQYF.

This clonotype has a handful of counts. The V call is TRBV2, the J call TRBJ2-7; 9 nucleotides agree with TRBD1. Germline CDR1 is SNHLY and CDR2 is FYNNEI. This CDR3 contains 15 residues. With 6 bases clipped from V and 5 bases from J, the junction kept 11 bases outside the gene matches. As DNA, the CDR3 is TGTGCCAGCAGCCCCCCGGGACAGGGAGGAGACGAGCAGTACTTC. The encoded protein is CASSPPGQGGDEQYF.

V usage is TRBV19 and J usage is TRBJ2-5; D not resolved. V was pared by 1 base and J by 4 bases, with 7 bases between. Germline CDR1 LNHDA, CDR2 SQIVND (reference sequence). CDR3 length: 13 amino acids. This CDR3 reads CASSIGGGETQYF. CDR3 in DNA: TGTGCCAGTAGTATAGGCGGCGGAGAGACCCAGTACTTC. Full variable domain (rest looked up from reference TRBV19 and TRBJ2-5): DGGITQSPKYLFRKEGQNVTLSCEQNLNHDAMYWYRQDPGQGLRLIYYSQIVNDFQKGDIAEGYSVSREKKESFPLTVTSAQKNPTAFYLCASSIGGGETQYFGPGTRLLVL.

This chain links TRBV19 with TRBJ2-7; 7 nucleotides line up with TRBD1. V was clipped by 5 bases and J by 6 bases; unmatched bases: 7. The CDR3 length is 13 residues. Per germline, CDR1 LNHDA and CDR2 SQIVND (reference sequence). The chain's CDR3 is CASSVNRGGEQYF. The CDR3, as DNA: TGTGCCAGTAGTGTAAACAGGGGCGGCGAGCAGTACTTC.

The V call is TRBV3-1, the J call TRBJ2-2, with D perhaps TRBD1 (6 bases). Per the germline V gene, CDR1 is LGHDT and CDR2 is YNNKEL (reference sequence). The V gene lost 0 bases and the J gene lost 0 bases, with 8 bases spanning the gap. CDR3 size: 16 residues. The CDR3 DNA sequence: TGTGCCAGCAGCCAAGACGGGACATCGAACACCGGGGAGCTGTTTTTT. It yields the protein CASSQDGTSNTGELFF.